These 27 T cell receptor beta chains share one sample of origin, sequenced in a study of identical twins. TCRdb fed the 5' RACE reads into MiXCR, producing one record per CDR3 protein. The table includes about 720,000 distinct CDR3 sequences, around a sixth detected once. These data were also reused for a study on T cells expressing NK-cell markers.

Sequences were obtained from PBMCs. The receptor set was obtained from a woman aged 18-30 years in good health.

The chain recombines TRBV20-1 with TRBJ2-1; D possibly matches TRBD1 or TRBD2 (5 bases each). There are 15 residues in the CDR3. CDR1 is DFQATT and CDR2 is SNEGSKA in the germline V gene (reference sequence). V dropped 5 bases and J dropped 0 bases, with 14 bases sitting between them. The CDR3 spells CSALGRPSSYNEQFF. Here the CDR3 DNA reads TGCAGTGCTCTGGGACGTCCCAGCTCCTACAATGAGCAGTTCTTC.

The chain recombines TRBV5-1 with TRBJ2-1, with 7 bases fitting TRBD2. This CDR3 comprises 16 residues. Germline trimming cut 6 bases from V and 0 bases from J; bases unmatched to any gene: 9. Germline V gene data show CDR1 as SGHRS and CDR2 as YFSETQ. In DNA, the CDR3 is TGCGCCAGCAACCTCCGAGCGGGAAGCTCCTACAATGAGCAGTTCTTC. Protein product: CASNLRAGSSYNEQFF.

This clonotype showed up just a few times. The chain has TRBV7-8 and TRBJ1-5, with D perhaps matching TRBD1 (6 bases). Germline CDR1 is SGHVS and CDR2 is FQNEAQ. The V and J ends lost 2 bases and 2 bases respectively, with 13 bases between them. This CDR3 region has 16 residues. The CDR3 loop reads CASSLRGGVGNQPQHF. In DNA, the CDR3 is TGTGCCAGCAGCTTAAGAGGGGGAGTGGGCAATCAGCCCCAGCATTTT.

The chain couples TRBV7-8 to TRBJ1-1; a possible D gene is TRBD1 (6 bases). The CDR3 covers 16 residues. Germline values: CDR1 SGHVS, CDR2 FQNEAQ. Between the trimmed V and J ends, which lost 1 base and 4 bases, there was a span of 16 bases. CDR3 in DNA: TGTGCCAGCAGCTTAGGTTCTGGTCAGGGGATCACTGAAGCTTTCTTT. Protein: CASSLGSGQGITEAFF.

This clonotype turned up a few times. The V call is TRBV20-1, the J call TRBJ2-7, with a possible D match to TRBD2 (6 bases). The V end was cut by 0 bases, the J end by 3 bases, with 18 bases between. The CDR3 consists of 16 residues. Germline CDR1 is DFQATT and CDR2 is SNEGSKA (reference sequence). The CDR3 nucleotides read TGCAGTGCTAGAGATCGGGCGGCTAGCGCGGTCTACGAGCAGTACTTC. It codes for CSARDRAASAVYEQYF.

The rearrangement uses TRBV5-5 and TRBJ1-5, with a tentative D call TRBD1 (5 bases). Trimming took off 3 bases at V and 4 bases at J, with 14 bases between the two ends. Per germline, CDR1 SGHKS and CDR2 YYEKEE (reference sequence). The CDR3 runs to 15 residues. The CDR3 coding sequence is TGTGCCAGCAGCTCGGAACAGGTGATTAATCAGCCCCAGCATTTT. Protein sequence: CASSSEQVINQPQHF.

Comment on this clonotype: The junction departs from the called germline gene at one end, perhaps through a read error. This chain connects TRBV7-7 to TRBJ2-2; TRBD1 aligns across 9 bases. CDR1 SSHAT and CDR2 FNYEAQ come from the germline V gene (reference sequence). The CDR3 covers 17 residues. The CDR3 spells CASSLAMGQGNTGELFF. The CDR3 DNA sequence: TGTGCTAGCAGCTTAGCTATGGGACAGGGGAACACCGGGGAGCTGTTTTTT.

The chain carries TRBV20-1 and TRBJ2-5; D remains ambiguous. Germline values: CDR1 DFQATT, CDR2 SNEGSKA (reference sequence). Trimming took 5 bases from V and 2 from J, leaving 18 bases between them. This CDR3 has 15 amino acids. The CDR3 region is CSAFDPGPTQETQYF. For the CDR3, the DNA is TGCAGTGCTTTCGACCCCGGGCCCACACAAGAGACCCAGTACTTC.

V usage is TRBV9 and J usage is TRBJ2-1, with 11 bases matching TRBD2. Germline CDR1 reads SGDLS; CDR2 reads YYNGEE. V was pared by 0 bases and J by 13 bases, with 15 bases of the junction left unmatched. This CDR3 contains 17 residues. This CDR3 reads CASSVDPGSSGRAYQFF. CDR3 nucleotide sequence: TGTGCCAGCAGCGTAGACCCAGGAAGTAGCGGGAGGGCCTACCAGTTCTTC. Full variable domain (rest looked up from reference TRBV9 and TRBJ2-1): DSGVTQTPKHLITATGQRVTLRCSPRSGDLSVYWYQQSLDQGLQFLIQYYNGEERAKGNILERFSAQQFPDLHSELNLSSLELGDSALYFCASSVDPGSSGRAYQFFGPGTRLTVL.

This clonotype was counted between two and nine times. This chain connects TRBV6-5 to TRBJ1-4; TRBD1 is a possible D gene (6 bases). This CDR3 has 11 residues. Trimming removed 2 bases at V and 15 bases at J, with 10 bases between. Germline values: CDR1 MNHEY, CDR2 SVGAGI. DNA for the CDR3: TGTGCCAGCAGTTACCAGGGGTTGGTGTTTTTT. Encoded protein: CASSYQGLVFF.

The chain joins TRBV4-3 to TRBJ2-4; D is uncertain. V lost 0 bases to trimming and J lost 9 bases, with 15 bases between them. Germline values: CDR1 LGHNA, CDR2 YSLEER. CDR3 size: 15 residues. For the CDR3, the DNA is TGCGCCAGCAGCCAAGAGGCAGGAGACGGTGCCATTCAGTACTTC. This translates into CASSQEAGDGAIQYF.

The rearrangement joins TRBV6-5 to TRBJ2-1, with D tentatively TRBD1 (5 bases). V was trimmed by 2 bases and J by 4 bases, leaving 15 bases between them. CDR3 length: 16 residues. In germline, CDR1 is MNHEY, CDR2 SVGAGI. The CDR3 DNA sequence: TGTGCCAGCAGTTACCATGAAACGACAGAGTACAATGAGCAGTTCTTC. Its protein is CASSYHETTEYNEQFF.

This clonotype was seen ten or more times. The gene calls are TRBV12-3 or TRBV12-4 and TRBJ2-1; D is uncertain. V shed 1 base and J shed 4 bases, with 8 bases lying between them. The CDR3 consists of 14 residues. The CDR3 region is CASSLGLLYNEQFF. The CDR3, as DNA: TGTGCCAGCAGTTTAGGGCTTCTTTACAATGAGCAGTTCTTC.

This clonotype was observed a few times. This chain links TRBV2 with TRBJ2-1, with TRBD1 matching over 10 bases. Per the germline V gene, CDR1 is SNHLY and CDR2 is FYNNEI. CDR3 size: 17 residues. V dropped 4 bases and J dropped 1; count of bases not matched to a gene: 7. CDR3 residues: CASSVPGTGASYNEQFF. The CDR3 region has the DNA TGTGCCAGCAGTGTTCCCGGGACAGGGGCGTCCTACAATGAGCAGTTCTTC.

This clonotype has only a few counts. The chain employs TRBV20-1 and TRBJ2-5; the D gene could be TRBD1 or TRBD2 (5 bases each). Trimming pared 5 bases from V and 2 bases from J, leaving 18 bases between. This CDR3 region has 15 residues. Germline V gene lookup returns CDR1 DFQATT and CDR2 SNEGSKA (reference sequence). CDR3 nucleotides: TGCAGTGCTCCGGAGGTTGGAACAGGACAAGAGACCCAGTACTTC. Its protein product is CSAPEVGTGQETQYF.

This clonotype turned up a few times. This rearrangement joins TRBV10-3 to TRBJ1-6; D is unclear. CDR3 length: 14 amino acids. Germline loops: CDR1 ENHRY, CDR2 SYGVKD. Between the trimmed V and J ends, which lost 0 bases and 9 bases, there was a span of 9 bases. The CDR3 spells CAISESNTISPLHF. CDR3 bases: TGTGCCATCAGTGAGTCGAACACAATTTCACCCCTCCACTTT.

The rearrangement uses TRBV10-3 and TRBJ2-7, with D perhaps TRBD1 (6 bases). This CDR3 is built from 12 residues. The germline gives CDR1 ENHRY, CDR2 SYGVKD. V gave up 2 bases and J gave up 9 bases, with 11 bases separating them. The CDR3 here is CAISEGQSSQYF. CDR3 nucleotide sequence: TGTGCCATCAGTGAGGGACAGAGCTCGCAGTACTTC.

In its sample, this clonotype was seen a few times. V usage is TRBV20-1 and J usage is TRBJ2-7; possible D gene TRBD1, 6 bases. CDR1 is DFQATT and CDR2 is SNEGSKA in the germline V gene (reference sequence). The CDR3 contains 14 residues. The V and J ends lost 4 bases and 2 bases respectively, with 15 bases between them. The CDR3 sequence is CSAMRQDGAYEQYF. For the CDR3, the DNA is TGCAGTGCTATGCGACAGGACGGGGCCTACGAGCAGTACTTC.

The CDR3 sequence: CSVLDPSGYEQYF. The CDR3 DNA is TGCAGTGTATTGGATCCGTCGGGCTACGAGCAGTACTTC. This chain uses TRBV20-1 with TRBJ2-7, with no clear D. This CDR3 comprises 13 residues. The germline gives CDR1 DFQATT, CDR2 SNEGSKA (reference sequence). V shed 7 bases and J shed 3 bases, with 16 bases lying between them.

The chain uses TRBV27 and TRBJ2-5; 8 bases align to TRBD2. The germline gives CDR1 MNHEY, CDR2 SMNVEV (reference sequence). Trimming took 6 bases from V and 5 from J; bases not matched to a gene: 11. The CDR3 consists of 15 residues. The CDR3 DNA reads TGTGCCAGCAGCCCCGGATGGGCGGGGGGTGAGACCCAGTACTTC. Its protein product is CASSPGWAGGETQYF.

This sequence joins TRBV7-9 and TRBJ2-7; D unresolved. CDR3 length: 13 amino acids. From germline, CDR1 is SEHNR and CDR2 FQNEAQ (reference sequence). Trimming took 5 bases from V and 5 from J, leaving 13 bases between them. In DNA form, the CDR3 reads TGTGCCAGCAGCCCCGCGGTCTGGGACGAGCAGTACTTC. It yields the protein CASSPAVWDEQYF.

This clonotype came up a few times. The rearrangement links TRBV6-1 to TRBJ2-7; 9 bases align to TRBD1. The J segment lost 4 bases and the V segment lost 5 bases, leaving 9 bases of the junction unmatched. The CDR3 extends over 15 amino acids. CDR1 is MNHNS, CDR2 SASEGT, per germline. The CDR3 here is CASSSQDRGGYEQYF. CDR3 nucleotide sequence: TGTGCCAGCAGTAGCCAGGACAGGGGCGGGTACGAGCAGTACTTC.

The chain has TRBV20-1 and TRBJ2-2; possible D gene TRBD1, 7 bases. V gave up 0 bases and J gave up 5 bases, with 16 bases separating them. CDR3 length: 16 amino acids. Germline CDR1 DFQATT, CDR2 SNEGSKA (reference sequence). As DNA, the CDR3 is TGCAGTGCTAGAGAGTTCCGGACAGGAGGGACCGGGGAGCTGTTTTTT. It yields the protein CSAREFRTGGTGELFF.

This clonotype was seen only a few times. J is TRBJ1-5 and V is TRBV20-1; D gene uncertain. The CDR3 extends over 13 amino acids. Trimming removed 3 bases at V and 4 bases at J, with 10 bases between. Germline V CDR1 and CDR2: DFQATT, SNEGSKA (reference sequence). In nucleotides, the CDR3 is TGCAGTGCTAGCGGCCGGGCAAATCAGCCCCAGCATTTT. As protein: CSASGRANQPQHF.

This clonotype was counted only a few times. J is TRBJ1-1 and V is TRBV12-5, with a possible D match to TRBD1 (6 bases). The germline gives CDR1 LGHNT, CDR2 FRNRAP. V was pared by 3 bases and J by 7 bases, with 9 bases between. CDR3 size: 12 residues. CDR3 bases: TGTGCTAGTGGTTTCTGGGGGCATGAAGCTTTCTTT. It is translated as CASGFWGHEAFF.

This clonotype appeared a few times. The rearrangement links TRBV5-6 to TRBJ2-1; D not resolved. Germline CDR1 and CDR2: SGHDT and YYEEEE. CDR3 length equals 16 residues. The ends were cut back, 4 bases at V and 4 bases at J, with 18 bases in the middle. The CDR3 spells CASSPRQGSTYNEQFF. In DNA form, the CDR3 reads TGTGCCAGCAGCCCGAGGCAAGGTAGTACTTACAATGAGCAGTTCTTC.

This clonotype was recorded a few times. V usage is TRBV5-1 and J usage is TRBJ2-1, with D hard to call. Trimming removed 0 bases from V and 4 bases from J, with 11 bases in between. The CDR3 is made up of 15 amino acids. The V gene's germline CDR1 is SGHRS and CDR2 YFSETQ. In DNA, the CDR3 is TGCGCCAGCAGCTTGGCCTCTCCAACTTACAATGAGCAGTTCTTC. Translated: CASSLASPTYNEQFF.